This T cell receptor beta chain was recovered during a study of T cells after yellow fever vaccination. The TCR cDNA carried a universal primer site and UMIs from 5'RACE template switching. TCRdb independently ran MiXCR on the 5' RACE reads; one entry per CDR3 protein. The sample holds roughly 500,000 distinct CDR3 sequences, roughly 19% seen once. Points from the study as a whole: Clones that expanded after primary vaccination mostly reappeared after the booster (roughly 96% CD4, about 89% CD8). Only a small proportion of the clonotypes turned up in both the CD4 and the CD8 compartments, likely arising from convergent recombination.

The V gene's germline CDR1 is LNHNV and CDR2 YYDKDF (reference sequence). Trimming pared 0 bases from V and 4 bases from J, leaving 13 bases between. The CDR3 consists of 15 residues. In this sample, this clonotype turned up a few times. Antigen: not known. The chain links TRBV15 to TRBJ2-7; D unclear. Sequencing was performed on PBMCs, taken 15 days after the yellow fever booster vaccination. The clonotype originates from a man between 25 and 39 years old who received the YFV17D yellow fever vaccine. The CDR3 DNA follows: TGTGCCACCAGCAGAGACCCCCTTACGGGTTACGAGCAGTACTTC. Translated: CATSRDPLTGYEQYF.